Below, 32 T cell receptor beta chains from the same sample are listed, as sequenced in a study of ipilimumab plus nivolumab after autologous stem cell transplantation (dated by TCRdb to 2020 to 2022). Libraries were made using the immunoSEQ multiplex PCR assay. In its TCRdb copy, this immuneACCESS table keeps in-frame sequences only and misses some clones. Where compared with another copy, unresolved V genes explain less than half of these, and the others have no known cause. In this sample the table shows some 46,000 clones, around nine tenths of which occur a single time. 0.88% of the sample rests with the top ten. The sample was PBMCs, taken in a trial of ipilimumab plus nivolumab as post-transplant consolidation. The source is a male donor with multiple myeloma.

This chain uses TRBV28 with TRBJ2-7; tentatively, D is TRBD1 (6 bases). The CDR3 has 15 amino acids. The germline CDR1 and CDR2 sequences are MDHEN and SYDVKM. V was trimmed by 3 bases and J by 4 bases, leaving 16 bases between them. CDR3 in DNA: TGTGCCAGCAGTTTGGAACAGGGTTGGAGGTACGAGCAGTACTTC. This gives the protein CASSLEQGWRYEQYF.

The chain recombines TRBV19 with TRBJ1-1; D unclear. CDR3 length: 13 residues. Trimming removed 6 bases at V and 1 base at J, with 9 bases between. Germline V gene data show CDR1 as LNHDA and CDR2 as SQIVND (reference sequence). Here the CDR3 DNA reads TGTGCCAGTAGCCTGGTTCCGAACACTGAAGCTTTCTTT. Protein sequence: CASSLVPNTEAFF.

In DNA, the CDR3 is TGCAGTGCCAAACCGCACAATGAGCAGTTCTTC. This gives the protein CSAKPHNEQFF. The chain is built from TRBV20-1 and TRBJ2-1, with unresolved D. Trimming pared 6 bases from V and 5 bases from J, leaving 8 bases between. The CDR3 covers 11 residues. Germline V CDR1 and CDR2: DFQATT, SNEGSKA (reference sequence).

The CDR3 bases are TGTGCCAGCAGTTTCTCAGCGGGAGGGCCCTCCTACGAGCAGTACTTC. As protein: CASSFSAGGPSYEQYF. The chain has TRBV27 and TRBJ2-7, with 10 positions matching TRBD2. Trimming cost V 3 bases and J 0 bases; bases outside gene matches: 5. Per the germline V gene, CDR1 is MNHEY and CDR2 is SMNVEV (reference sequence). The CDR3 covers 16 residues.

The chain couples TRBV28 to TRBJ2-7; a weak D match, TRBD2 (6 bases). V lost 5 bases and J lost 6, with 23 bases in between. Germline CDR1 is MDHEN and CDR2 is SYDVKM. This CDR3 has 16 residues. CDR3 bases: TGTGCCAGCAGTACCTCCGGAGGGGCGAGGAGTAGCGAGCAGTACTTC. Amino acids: CASSTSGGARSSEQYF.

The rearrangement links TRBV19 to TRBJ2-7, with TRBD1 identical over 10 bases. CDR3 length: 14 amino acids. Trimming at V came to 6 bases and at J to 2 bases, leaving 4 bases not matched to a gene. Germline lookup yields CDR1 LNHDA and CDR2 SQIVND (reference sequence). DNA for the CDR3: TGTGCCAGTAGCGACAGGGGGCCTCCCTACGAGCAGTACTTC. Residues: CASSDRGPPYEQYF.

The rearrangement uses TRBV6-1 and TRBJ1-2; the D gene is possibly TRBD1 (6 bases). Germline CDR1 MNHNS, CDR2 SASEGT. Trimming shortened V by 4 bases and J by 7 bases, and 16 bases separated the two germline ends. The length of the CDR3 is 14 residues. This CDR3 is CASSAGASVVGYTF. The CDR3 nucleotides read TGTGCCAGCAGTGCAGGGGCGTCCGTGGTTGGCTACACCTTC.

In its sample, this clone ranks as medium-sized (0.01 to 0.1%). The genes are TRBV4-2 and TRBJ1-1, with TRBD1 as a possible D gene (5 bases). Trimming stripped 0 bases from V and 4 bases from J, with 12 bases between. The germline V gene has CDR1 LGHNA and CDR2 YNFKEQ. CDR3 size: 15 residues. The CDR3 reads CASSQDDGAGTEAFF. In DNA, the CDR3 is TGTGCCAGCAGCCAAGACGACGGGGCCGGCACTGAAGCTTTCTTT.

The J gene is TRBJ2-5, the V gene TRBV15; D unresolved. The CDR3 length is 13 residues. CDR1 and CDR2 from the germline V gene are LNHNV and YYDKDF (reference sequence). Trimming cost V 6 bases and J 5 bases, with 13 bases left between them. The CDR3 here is CATRGNDQETQYF. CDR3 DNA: TGTGCCACCAGGGGGAACGATCAGGAGACCCAGTACTTC.

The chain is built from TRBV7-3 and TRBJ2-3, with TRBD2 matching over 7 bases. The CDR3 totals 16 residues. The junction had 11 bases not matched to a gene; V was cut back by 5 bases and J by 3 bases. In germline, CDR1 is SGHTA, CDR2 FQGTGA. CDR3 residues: CASSPNRGGETDTQYF. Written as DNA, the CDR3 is TGTGCCAGCAGCCCTAACCGCGGGGGAGAGACAGATACGCAGTATTTT.

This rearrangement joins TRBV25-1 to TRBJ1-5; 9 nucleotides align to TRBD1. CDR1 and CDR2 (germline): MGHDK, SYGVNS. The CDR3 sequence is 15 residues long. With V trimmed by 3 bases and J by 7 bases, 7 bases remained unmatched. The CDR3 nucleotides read TGTGCCAGCAGTGACTCGGGACAGGGCGACCAGCCCCAGCATTTT. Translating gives CASSDSGQGDQPQHF.

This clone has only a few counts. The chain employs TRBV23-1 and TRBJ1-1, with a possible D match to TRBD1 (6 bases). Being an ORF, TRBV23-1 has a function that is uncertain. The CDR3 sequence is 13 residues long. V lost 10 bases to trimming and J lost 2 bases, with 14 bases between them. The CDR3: CAIRRGGNTEAFF. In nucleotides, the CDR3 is TGCGCCATCAGGAGGGGGGGAAACACTGAAGCTTTCTTT.

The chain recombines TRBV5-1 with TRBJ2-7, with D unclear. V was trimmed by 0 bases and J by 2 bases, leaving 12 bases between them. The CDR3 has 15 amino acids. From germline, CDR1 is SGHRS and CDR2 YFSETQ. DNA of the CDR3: TGCGCCAGCAGCTTGGCACTGGGAACGACCTACGAGCAGTACTTC. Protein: CASSLALGTTYEQYF.

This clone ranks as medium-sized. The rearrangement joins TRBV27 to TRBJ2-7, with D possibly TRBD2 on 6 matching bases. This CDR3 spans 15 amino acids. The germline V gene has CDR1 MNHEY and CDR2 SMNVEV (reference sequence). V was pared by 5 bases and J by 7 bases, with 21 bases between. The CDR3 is CASSPRASPGGEQYF. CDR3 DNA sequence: TGTGCCAGCAGTCCTCGGGCCTCCCCTGGAGGGGAGCAGTACTTC.

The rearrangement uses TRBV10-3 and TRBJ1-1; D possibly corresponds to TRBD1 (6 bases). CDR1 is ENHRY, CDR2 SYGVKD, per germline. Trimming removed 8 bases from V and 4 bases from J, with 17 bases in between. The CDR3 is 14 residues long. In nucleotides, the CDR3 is TGTGCCATCGCAAGGCCGGGGGCGTTCACTGAAGCTTTCTTT. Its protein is CAIARPGAFTEAFF.

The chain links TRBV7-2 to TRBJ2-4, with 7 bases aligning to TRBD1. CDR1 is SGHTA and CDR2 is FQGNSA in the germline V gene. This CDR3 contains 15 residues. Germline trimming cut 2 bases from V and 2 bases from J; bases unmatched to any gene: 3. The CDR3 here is CASSLTGVPKNIQYF. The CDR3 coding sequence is TGTGCCAGCAGCTTAACAGGGGTCCCCAAAAACATTCAGTACTTC.

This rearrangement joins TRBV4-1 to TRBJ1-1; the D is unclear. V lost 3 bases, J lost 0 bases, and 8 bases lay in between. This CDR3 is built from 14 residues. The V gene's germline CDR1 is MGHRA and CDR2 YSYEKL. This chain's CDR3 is CASSHRHLNTEAFF. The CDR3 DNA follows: TGCGCCAGCAGCCACAGACACCTGAACACTGAAGCTTTCTTT.

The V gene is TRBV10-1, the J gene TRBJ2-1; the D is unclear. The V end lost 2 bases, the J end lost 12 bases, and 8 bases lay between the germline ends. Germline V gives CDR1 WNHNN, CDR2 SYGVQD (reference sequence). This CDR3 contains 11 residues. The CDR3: CASSEGLVQFF. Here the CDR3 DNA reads TGCGCCAGCAGTGAGGGGCTTGTGCAGTTCTTC.

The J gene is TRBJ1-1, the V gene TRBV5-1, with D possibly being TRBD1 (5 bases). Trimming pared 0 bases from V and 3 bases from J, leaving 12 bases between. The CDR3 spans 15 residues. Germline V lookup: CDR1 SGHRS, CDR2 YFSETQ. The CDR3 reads CASSLDGAWDTEAFF. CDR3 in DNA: TGCGCCAGCAGCTTGGACGGGGCCTGGGACACTGAAGCTTTCTTT.

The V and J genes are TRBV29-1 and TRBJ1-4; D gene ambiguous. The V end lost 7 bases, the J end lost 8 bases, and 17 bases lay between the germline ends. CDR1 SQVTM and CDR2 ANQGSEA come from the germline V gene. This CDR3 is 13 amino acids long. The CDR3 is CSALSSRGEKLFF. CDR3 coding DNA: TGCAGCGCCTTGAGCTCCCGAGGGGAAAAACTGTTTTTT.

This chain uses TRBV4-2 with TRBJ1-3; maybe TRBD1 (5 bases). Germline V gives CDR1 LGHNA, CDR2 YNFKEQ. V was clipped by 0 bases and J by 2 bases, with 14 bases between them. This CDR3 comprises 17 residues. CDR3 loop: CASSQDRTGGTGNTIYF. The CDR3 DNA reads TGTGCCAGCAGCCAAGATCGGACTGGGGGTACTGGAAACACCATATATTTT.

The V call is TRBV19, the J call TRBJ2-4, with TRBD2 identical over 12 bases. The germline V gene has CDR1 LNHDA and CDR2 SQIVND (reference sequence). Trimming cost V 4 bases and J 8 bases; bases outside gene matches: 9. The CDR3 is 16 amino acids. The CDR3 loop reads CASSSPGTSGFHIQYF. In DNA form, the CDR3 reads TGTGCCAGTAGTAGCCCCGGGACTAGCGGGTTTCACATTCAGTACTTC.

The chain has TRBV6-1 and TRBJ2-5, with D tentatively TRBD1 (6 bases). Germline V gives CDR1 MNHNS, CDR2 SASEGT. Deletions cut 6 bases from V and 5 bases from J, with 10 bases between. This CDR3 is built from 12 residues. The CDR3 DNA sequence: TGTGCCAGCAGCCCCGACAGGGAGACCCAGTACTTC. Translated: CASSPDRETQYF.

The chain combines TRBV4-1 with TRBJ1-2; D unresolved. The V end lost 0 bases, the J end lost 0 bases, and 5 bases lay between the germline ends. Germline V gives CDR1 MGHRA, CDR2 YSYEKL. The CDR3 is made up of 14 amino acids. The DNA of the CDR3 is TGCGCCAGCAGCCAAGAATGGTCTAACTATGGCTACACCTTC. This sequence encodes CASSQEWSNYGYTF.

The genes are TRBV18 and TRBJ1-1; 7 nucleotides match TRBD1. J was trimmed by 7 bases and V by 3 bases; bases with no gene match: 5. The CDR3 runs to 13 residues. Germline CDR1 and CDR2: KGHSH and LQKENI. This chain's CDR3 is CASSPDREYEAFF. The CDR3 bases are TGTGCCAGCTCACCTGACAGGGAGTATGAAGCTTTCTTT.

The CDR3 bases are TGTGCCGGCGGACTAGTAACAGATACGCAGTATTTT. Encoded protein: CAGGLVTDTQYF. V and J are TRBV2 and TRBJ2-3; 7 nucleotides align to TRBD2. This CDR3 has 12 amino acids. V trimming: 11 bases; J trimming: 3 bases; junction bases outside the gene matches: 5. The germline CDR1 and CDR2 sequences are SNHLY and FYNNEI.

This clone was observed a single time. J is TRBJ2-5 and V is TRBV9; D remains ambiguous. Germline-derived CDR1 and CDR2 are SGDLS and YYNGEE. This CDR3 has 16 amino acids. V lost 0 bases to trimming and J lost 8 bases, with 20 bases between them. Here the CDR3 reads CASSVDAGSRQGTQYF. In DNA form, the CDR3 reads TGTGCCAGCAGCGTAGACGCCGGGTCCCGACAAGGTACCCAGTACTTC.

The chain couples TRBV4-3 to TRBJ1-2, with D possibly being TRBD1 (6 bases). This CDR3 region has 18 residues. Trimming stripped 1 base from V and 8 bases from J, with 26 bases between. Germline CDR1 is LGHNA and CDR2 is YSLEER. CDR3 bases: TGCGCCAGCAGCCAAGTCCTATCGATCGACAGGTCCGAGGACGGCTACACCTTC. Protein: CASSQVLSIDRSEDGYTF.

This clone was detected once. CDR3 sequence: CASSMAGVTYEQYF. The DNA of the CDR3 is TGTGCCAGTAGTATGGCGGGAGTCACCTACGAGCAGTACTTC. This chain links TRBV19 with TRBJ2-7, with 7 bases identical to TRBD2. Germline lookup yields CDR1 LNHDA and CDR2 SQIVND (reference sequence). The CDR3 is 14 residues long. Trimming removed 3 bases from V and 2 bases from J; junction bases left unmatched: 4.

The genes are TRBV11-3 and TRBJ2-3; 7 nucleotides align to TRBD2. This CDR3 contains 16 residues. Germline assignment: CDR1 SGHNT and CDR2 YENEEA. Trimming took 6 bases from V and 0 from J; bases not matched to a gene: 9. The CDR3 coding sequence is TGTGCCAGCAGTTCCCTGGTCGGGGGGAGCACAGATACGCAGTATTTT. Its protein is CASSSLVGGSTDTQYF.

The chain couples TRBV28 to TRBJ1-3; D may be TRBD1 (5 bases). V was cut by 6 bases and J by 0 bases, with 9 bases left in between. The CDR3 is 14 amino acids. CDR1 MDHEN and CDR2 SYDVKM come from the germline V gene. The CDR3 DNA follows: TGTGCCAGCAGGGTAGACAGCTCTGGAAACACCATATATTTT. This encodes CASRVDSSGNTIYF.

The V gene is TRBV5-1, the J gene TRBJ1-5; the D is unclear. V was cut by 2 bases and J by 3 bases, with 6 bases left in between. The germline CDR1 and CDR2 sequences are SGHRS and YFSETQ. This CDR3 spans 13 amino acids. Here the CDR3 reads CASSFSPNQPQHF. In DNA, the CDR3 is TGCGCCAGCAGCTTCTCCCCCAATCAGCCCCAGCATTTT.